This T cell receptor (beta chain) was obtained from a study of OX40 agonist ivuxolimab in advanced cancers. Notes on the study in general: At 0.1 to 3.0 mg/kg and by week 6, CD4+ and CD8+ T cells in the blood had expanded clonally.

CDR3 length equals 19 residues. Germline lookup yields CDR1 MNHNS and CDR2 SASEGT. The junction had 14 bases not matched to a gene; V was cut back by 1 base and J by 5 bases. Only one count was recorded for this clone. Its antigen is unknown. Clones were read by immunoSEQ multiplex PCR, and TCRdb kept only the in-frame ones, dropping some. The table includes roughly 18,000 clones, 80% to 90% detected once. The sequence derives from an adult with an advanced solid tumor such as melanoma, head and neck, liver or kidney cancer. The chain carries TRBV6-1 and TRBJ2-4, with 10 nucleotides matching TRBD2. The material was CD4+ or CD8+ T cells sorted from blood, obtained in a trial of the OX40 agonist ivuxolimab. The CDR3 DNA follows: TGTGCCAGCAGTGAAGAGGCTAGCGGGAGATGGCGCGGGGAAAACATTCAGTACTTC. It yields the protein CASSEEASGRWRGENIQYF.